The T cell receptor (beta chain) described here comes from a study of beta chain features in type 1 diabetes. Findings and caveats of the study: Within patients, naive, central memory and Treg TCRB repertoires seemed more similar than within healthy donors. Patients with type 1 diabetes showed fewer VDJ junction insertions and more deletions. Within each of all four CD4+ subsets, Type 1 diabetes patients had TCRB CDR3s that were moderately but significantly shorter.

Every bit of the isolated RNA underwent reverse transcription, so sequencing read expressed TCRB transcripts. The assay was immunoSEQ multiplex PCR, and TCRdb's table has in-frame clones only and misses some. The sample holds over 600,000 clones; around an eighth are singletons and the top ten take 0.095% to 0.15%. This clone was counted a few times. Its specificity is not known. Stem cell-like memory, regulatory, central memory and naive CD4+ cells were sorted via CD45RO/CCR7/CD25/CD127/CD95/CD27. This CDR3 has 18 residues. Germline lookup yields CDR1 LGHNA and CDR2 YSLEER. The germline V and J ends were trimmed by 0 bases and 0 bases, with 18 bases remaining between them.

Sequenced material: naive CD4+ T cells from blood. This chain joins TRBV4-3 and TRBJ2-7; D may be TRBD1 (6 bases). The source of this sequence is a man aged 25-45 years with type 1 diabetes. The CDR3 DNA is TGCGCCAGCAGCCAAGAATGGGGGCAAGCGGTAGGCTCCTACGAGCAGTACTTC. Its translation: CASSQEWGQAVGSYEQYF.